A selection of T cell receptor beta chains follows, all from one sample in a study of T-cell memory formation after mild COVID-19. MiXCR, applied by TCRdb to the 5' RACE reads, yields one record per CDR3 protein. Of approximately 430,000 distinct CDR3 sequences in the sample, around a quarter were seen once. The sequenced sample consisted of PBMCs or a T cell subset sorted from them (not recorded which). Source of these receptors: an adult woman who had mild COVID-19 (a few samples of this study predate the infection). Cell type and time point are not known. Each CDR3 is given with its conserved first and last residue. The D gene is left open where the match is weak. Clone size, where shown, is once, few, many, or a class for clones that have expanded.

cdr3_aa cdr3_nt j_call cdr3_length d_call clone_size v_call
CASSAITSVLSYNEQFF TGTGCCAGCAGCGCCATTACTAGCGTACTATCCTACAATGAGCAGTTCTTC TRBJ2-1 17 TRBD2 many TRBV9
CASSLMSEQYF TGTGCCAGCAGCTTGATGTCAGAGCAGTACTTC TRBJ2-7 11 - few TRBV5-6
CASSSTPTRPYEQYF TGTGCCAGCAGCTCCACGCCGACTAGGCCCTACGAGCAGTACTTC TRBJ2-7 15 - - TRBV7-8
CATSDMRTSTDTQYF TGTGCCACCAGTGATATGAGGACTAGCACAGATACGCAGTATTTT TRBJ2-3 15 - - TRBV24-1
CATGHDEQFF TGTGCCACCGGGCATGATGAGCAGTTCTTC TRBJ2-1 10 - few TRBV24-1
CASSQDNPSYYGYTF TGCGCCAGCAGCCAAGATAACCCCTCTTACTATGGCTACACCTTC TRBJ1-2 15 - - TRBV4-1
CASSQSTGGTEAFF TGCGCCAGCAGCCAGTCCACAGGGGGCACTGAAGCTTTCTTT TRBJ1-1 14 TRBD1 - TRBV4-3
CASTRGDKNIQYF TGTGCCAGCACTAGAGGGGACAAAAACATTCAGTACTTC TRBJ2-4 13 - few TRBV12-3/TRBV12-4
CASSSPSTGGELYF TGTGCCAGCAGTTCACCATCGACAGGGGGCGAGCTGTATTTT TRBJ2-3 14 TRBD1 - TRBV27
CASSAPKRGLYEQYF TGCGCCAGCAGCGCACCAAAAAGAGGGCTCTACGAGCAGTACTTC TRBJ2-7 15 - few TRBV5-1